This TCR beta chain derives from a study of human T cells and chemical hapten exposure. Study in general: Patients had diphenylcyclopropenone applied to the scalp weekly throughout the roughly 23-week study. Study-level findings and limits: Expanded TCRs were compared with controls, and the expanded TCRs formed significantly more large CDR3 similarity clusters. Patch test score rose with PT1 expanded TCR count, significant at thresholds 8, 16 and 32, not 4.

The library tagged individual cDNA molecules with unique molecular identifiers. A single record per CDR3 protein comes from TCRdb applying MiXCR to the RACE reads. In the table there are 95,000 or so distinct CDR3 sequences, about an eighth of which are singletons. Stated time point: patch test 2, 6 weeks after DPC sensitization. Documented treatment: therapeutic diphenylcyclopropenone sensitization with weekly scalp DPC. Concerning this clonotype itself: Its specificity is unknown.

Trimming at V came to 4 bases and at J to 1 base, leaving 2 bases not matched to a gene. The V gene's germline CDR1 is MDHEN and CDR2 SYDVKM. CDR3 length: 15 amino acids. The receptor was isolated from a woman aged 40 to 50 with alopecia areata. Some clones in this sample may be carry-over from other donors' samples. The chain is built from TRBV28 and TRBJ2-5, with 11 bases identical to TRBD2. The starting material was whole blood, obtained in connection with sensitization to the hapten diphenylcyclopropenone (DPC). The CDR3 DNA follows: TGTGCCAGCAGTTGGACTAGCGGGCTCCAAGAGACCCAGTACTTC. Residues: CASSWTSGLQETQYF.